This T cell receptor beta chain was documented in a study of T cell repertoires in aging, cancer and after chemotherapy. The overall study: Clear clonal overlap appeared across healthy donor samples taken over several months to years. Around 8.8 million TCR reads were in the whole dataset. Notes on the study in general: Loss of evenness, beyond lost richness, contributed to age-related TCR diversity decline in cancer patients. Age-matched healthy donors had significantly more diverse, less clonal blood TCR repertoires than untreated cancer patients.

TCR beta rearrangements were amplified from peripheral blood genomic DNA. In regard to this clonotype: Its antigen is still unknown.

TRB rearrangements spanning V, D and J were amplified using mixed TRB-A/B primers. From the multiplex PCR reads, TCRdb called clonotypes with MiXCR, one entry per CDR3 protein. The table lists about 9,200 distinct CDR3 sequences, approximately 40% of them singletons. Germline assignment: CDR1 SEHNR and CDR2 FQNEAQ (reference sequence). V lost 5 bases and J lost 0; bases outside the gene matches: 9. This CDR3 spans 20 amino acids. The V gene is TRBV7-9, the J gene TRBJ2-6, with TRBD2 matching over 14 bases. Material: blood. This clonotype was sampled from a human donor in good health. DNA of the CDR3: TGTGCCAGCAGCCTGGGACTAGCGGGGGATAGACCCTCTGGGGCCAACGTCCTGACTTTC. As protein: CASSLGLAGDRPSGANVLTF.